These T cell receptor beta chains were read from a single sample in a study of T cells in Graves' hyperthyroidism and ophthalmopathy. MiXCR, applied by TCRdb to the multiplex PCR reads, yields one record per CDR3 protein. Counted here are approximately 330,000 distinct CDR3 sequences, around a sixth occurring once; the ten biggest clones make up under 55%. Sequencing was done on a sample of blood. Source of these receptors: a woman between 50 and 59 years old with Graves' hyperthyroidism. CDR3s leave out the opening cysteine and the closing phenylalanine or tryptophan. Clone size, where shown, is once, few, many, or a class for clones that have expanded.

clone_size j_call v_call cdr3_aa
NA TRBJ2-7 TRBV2 ASSVRAGGPYEQY
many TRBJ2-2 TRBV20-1 SARASGGPNTGELF
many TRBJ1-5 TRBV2 ASSERGLSNQPQH
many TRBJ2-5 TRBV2 ASSGGIRETQY
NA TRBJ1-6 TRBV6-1 ASSPGSPLH
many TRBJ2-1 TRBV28 ASSELAGVGNEQF
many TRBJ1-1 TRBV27 ASSFPTGNTEAF
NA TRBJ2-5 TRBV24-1 ATSDSGLAGSGETQY
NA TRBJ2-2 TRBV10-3 AISEQRENTGELF
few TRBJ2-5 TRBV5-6 ASSLLVPGIEETQY